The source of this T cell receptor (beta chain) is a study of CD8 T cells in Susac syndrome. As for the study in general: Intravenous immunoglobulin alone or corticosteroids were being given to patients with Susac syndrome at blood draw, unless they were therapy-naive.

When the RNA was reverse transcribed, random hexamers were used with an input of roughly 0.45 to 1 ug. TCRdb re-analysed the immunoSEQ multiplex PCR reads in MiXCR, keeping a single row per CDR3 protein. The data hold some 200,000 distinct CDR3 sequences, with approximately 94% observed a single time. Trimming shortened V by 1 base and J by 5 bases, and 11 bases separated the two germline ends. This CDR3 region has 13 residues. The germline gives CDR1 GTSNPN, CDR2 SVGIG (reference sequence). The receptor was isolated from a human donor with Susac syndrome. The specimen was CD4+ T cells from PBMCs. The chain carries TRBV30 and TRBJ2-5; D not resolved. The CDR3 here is CAWSGPRWETQYF. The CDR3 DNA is TGTGCCTGGAGTGGACCTAGATGGGAGACCCAGTACTTC.